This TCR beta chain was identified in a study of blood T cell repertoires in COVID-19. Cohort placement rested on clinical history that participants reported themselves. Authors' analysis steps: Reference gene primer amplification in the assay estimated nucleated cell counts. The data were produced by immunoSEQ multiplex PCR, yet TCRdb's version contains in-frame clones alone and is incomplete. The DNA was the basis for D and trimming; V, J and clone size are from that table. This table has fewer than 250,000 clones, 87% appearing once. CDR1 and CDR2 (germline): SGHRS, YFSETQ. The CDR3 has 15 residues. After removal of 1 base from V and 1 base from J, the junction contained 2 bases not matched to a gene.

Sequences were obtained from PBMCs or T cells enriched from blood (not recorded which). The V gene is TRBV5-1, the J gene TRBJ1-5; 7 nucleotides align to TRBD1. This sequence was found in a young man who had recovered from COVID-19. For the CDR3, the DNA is TGCGCCAGCAGCTTGACAGGGGCGAGCAATCAGCCCCAGCATTTT. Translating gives CASSLTGASNQPQHF.